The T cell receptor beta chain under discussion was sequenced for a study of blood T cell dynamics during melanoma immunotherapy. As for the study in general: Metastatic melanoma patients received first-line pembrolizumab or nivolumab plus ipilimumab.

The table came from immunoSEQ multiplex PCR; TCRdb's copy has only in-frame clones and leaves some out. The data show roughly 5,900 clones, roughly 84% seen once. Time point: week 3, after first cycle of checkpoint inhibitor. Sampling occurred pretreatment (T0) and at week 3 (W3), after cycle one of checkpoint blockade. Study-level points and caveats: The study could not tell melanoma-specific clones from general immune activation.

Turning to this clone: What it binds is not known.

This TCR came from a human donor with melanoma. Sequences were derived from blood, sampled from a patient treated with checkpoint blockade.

The CDR3, as DNA: TGTGCCAGCAGTGTGGACAGGGGGAATGAAAAACTGTTTTTT. This codes for CASSVDRGNEKLFF. The rearrangement links TRBV6-1 to TRBJ1-4; the match to TRBD1 covers 10 bases. The ends lost 4 bases at V and 5 bases at J; junction bases unmatched: 1. Germline lookup yields CDR1 MNHNS and CDR2 SASEGT. The CDR3 totals 14 residues.